One TCR beta chain is described in this entry. The method was immunoSEQ multiplex PCR; TCRdb's version includes in-frame clones alone and lacks a portion of them. This table holds some 670,000 clones, around 90% found once. From germline, CDR1 is MRHNA and CDR2 SNTAGT. This CDR3 comprises 15 residues. The J segment lost 5 bases and the V segment lost 3 bases, leaving 6 bases of the junction unmatched. These data belong to a study of blood T cell repertoires in COVID-19. Study-wide background: Acute-phase and convalescent COVID-19 samples originated in the United States, Italy and Spain. The analysed material was cDNA or gDNA that came from T cells, B-cell-depleted T cells, or PBMCs.

Source material: peripheral blood. This clonotype was obtained from a woman aged 18-29 years with acute or convalescent COVID-19. The J gene is TRBJ2-3, the V gene TRBV6-4; TRBD1 aligns across 9 bases. The CDR3 DNA reads as TGTGCCAGCAGTGAGGGTACAGGGGGCAGAGATACGCAGTATTTT. Translating gives CASSEGTGGRDTQYF.